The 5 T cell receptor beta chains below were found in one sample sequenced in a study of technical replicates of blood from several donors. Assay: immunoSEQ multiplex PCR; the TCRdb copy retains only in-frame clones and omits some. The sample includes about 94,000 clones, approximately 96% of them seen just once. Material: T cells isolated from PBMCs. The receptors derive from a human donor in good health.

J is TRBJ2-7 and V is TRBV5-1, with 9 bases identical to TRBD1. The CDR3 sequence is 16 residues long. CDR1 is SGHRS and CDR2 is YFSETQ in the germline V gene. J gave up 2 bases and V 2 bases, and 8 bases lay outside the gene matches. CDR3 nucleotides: TGCGCCAGCAGCTTCAGTAAGGACAGGGGCACCTACGAGCAGTACTTC. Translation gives CASSFSKDRGTYEQYF.

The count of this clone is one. This CDR3 is CASRTSSGRADEQYF. Here the CDR3 DNA reads TGTGCCAGTCGAACCTCAAGCGGGAGAGCCGACGAGCAGTACTTC. The rearrangement links TRBV19 to TRBJ2-7, with TRBD2 identical over 8 bases. After removal of 8 bases from V and 5 bases from J, the junction contained 14 bases not matched to a gene. CDR1 and CDR2 (germline): LNHDA, SQIVND (reference sequence). The length of the CDR3 is 15 residues.

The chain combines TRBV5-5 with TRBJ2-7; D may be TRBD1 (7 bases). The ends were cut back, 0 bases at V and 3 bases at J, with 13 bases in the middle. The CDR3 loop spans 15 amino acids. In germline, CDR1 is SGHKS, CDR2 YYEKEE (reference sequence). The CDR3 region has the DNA TGTGCCAGCAGCTTGGCACAGGGGACTTACTACGAGCAGTACTTC. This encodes CASSLAQGTYYEQYF.

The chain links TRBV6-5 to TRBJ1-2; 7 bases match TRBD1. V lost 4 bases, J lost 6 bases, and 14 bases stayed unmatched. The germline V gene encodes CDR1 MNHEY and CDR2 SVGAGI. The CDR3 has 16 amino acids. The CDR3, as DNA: TGTGCCAGCAGTTCGACAGGGCCATTCCGGGGTGATGGCTACACCTTC. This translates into CASSSTGPFRGDGYTF.

The chain's CDR3 is CASSLGRGSYEQYF. CDR3 in DNA: TGCGCCAGCAGCTTGGGAAGGGGATCCTACGAGCAGTACTTC. The genes are TRBV5-1 and TRBJ2-7, with D possibly TRBD1 on 5 matching bases. CDR1 SGHRS and CDR2 YFSETQ come from the germline V gene. The V end was cut by 0 bases, the J end by 1 base, with 8 bases between. The CDR3 is 14 residues long.